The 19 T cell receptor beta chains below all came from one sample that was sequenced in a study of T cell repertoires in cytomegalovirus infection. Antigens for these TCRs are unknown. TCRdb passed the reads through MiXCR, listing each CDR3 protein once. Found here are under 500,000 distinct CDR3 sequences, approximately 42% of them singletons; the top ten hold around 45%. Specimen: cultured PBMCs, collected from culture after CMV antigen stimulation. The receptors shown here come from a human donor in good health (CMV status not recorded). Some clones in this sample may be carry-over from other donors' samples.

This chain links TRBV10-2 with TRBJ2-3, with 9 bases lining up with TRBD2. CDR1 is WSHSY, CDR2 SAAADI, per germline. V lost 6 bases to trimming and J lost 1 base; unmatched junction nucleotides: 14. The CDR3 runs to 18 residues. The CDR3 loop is CASSRGLAIRRGTDTQYF. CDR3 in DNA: TGCGCCAGCAGCCGGGGACTAGCAATCCGTCGAGGCACAGATACGCAGTATTTT.

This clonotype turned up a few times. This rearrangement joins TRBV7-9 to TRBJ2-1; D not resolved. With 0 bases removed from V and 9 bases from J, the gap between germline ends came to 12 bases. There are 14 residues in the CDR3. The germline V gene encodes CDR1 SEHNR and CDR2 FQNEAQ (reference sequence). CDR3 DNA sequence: TGTGCCAGCAGCTTAGCGCTGGAGAGAAGTGAGCAGTTCTTC. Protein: CASSLALERSEQFF.

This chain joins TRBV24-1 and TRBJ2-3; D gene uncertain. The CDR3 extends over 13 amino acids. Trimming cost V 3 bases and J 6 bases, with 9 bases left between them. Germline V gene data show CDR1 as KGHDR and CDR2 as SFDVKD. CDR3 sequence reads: CATSDPSRDTQYF. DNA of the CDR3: TGTGCCACCAGTGATCCCTCCCGTGATACGCAGTATTTT.

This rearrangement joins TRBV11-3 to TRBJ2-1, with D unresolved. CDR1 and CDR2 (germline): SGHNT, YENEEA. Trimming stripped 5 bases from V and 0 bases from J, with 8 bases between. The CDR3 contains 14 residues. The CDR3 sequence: CASSPGPSYNEQFF. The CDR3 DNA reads TGTGCCAGCAGCCCCGGGCCCTCCTACAATGAGCAGTTCTTC.

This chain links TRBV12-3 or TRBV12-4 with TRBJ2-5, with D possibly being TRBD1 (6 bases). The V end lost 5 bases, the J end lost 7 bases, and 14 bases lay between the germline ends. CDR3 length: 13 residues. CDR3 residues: CASSLRTAGTQYF. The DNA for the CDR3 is TGTGCCAGCAGTCTTCGGACAGCCGGGACCCAGTACTTC.

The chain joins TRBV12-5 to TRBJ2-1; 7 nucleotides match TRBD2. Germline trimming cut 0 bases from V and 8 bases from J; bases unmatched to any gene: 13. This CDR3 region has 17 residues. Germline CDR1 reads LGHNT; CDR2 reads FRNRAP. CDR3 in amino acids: CASGLVLASGASHEQFF. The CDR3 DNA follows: TGTGCTAGTGGTTTGGTATTGGCTAGCGGAGCCAGTCATGAGCAGTTCTTC.

CDR3: CATGAGAHNYGYTF. Here the CDR3 DNA reads TGTGCCACTGGCGCGGGCGCCCATAACTATGGCTACACCTTC. The rearrangement joins TRBV28 to TRBJ1-2; D unresolved. Trimming removed 10 bases from V and 1 base from J, with 16 bases in between. CDR1 and CDR2 (germline): MDHEN, SYDVKM. The CDR3 contains 14 residues.

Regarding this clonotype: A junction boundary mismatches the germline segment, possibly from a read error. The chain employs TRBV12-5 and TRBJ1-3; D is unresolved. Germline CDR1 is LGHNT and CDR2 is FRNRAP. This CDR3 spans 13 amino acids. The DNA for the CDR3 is TGTGCTAGTGCCCCGTCGGGTGGAAACGCCATATATTTT. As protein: CASAPSGGNAIYF.

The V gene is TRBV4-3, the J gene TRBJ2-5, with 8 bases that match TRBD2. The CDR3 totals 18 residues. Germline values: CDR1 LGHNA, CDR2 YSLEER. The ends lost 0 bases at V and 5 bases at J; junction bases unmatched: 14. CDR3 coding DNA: TGCGCCAGCAGCCAAGATCAAGAGGCGGGAGGCAATCGGGAGACCCAGTACTTC. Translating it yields CASSQDQEAGGNRETQYF.

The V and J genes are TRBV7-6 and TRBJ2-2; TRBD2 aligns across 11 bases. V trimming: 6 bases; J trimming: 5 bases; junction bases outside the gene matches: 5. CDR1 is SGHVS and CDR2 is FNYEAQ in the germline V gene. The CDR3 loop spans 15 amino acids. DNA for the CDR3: TGTGCCAGCAGGCGAGGGACTAGCGGAACCGGGGAGCTGTTTTTT. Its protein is CASRRGTSGTGELFF.

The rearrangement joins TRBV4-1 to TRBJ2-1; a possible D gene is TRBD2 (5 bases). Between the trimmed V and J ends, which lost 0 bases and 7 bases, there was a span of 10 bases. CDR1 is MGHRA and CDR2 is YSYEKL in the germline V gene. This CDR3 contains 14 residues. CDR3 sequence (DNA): TGCGCCAGCAGCCAAGACAGCGGAACGAATGAGCAGTTCTTC. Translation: CASSQDSGTNEQFF.

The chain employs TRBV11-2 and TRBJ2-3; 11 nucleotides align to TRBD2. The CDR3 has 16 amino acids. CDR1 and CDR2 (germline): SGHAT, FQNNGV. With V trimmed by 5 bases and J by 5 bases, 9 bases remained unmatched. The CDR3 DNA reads TGTGCCAGCAGCCTCGGGACTAGCGGAGTGCGAGATACGCAGTATTTT. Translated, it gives CASSLGTSGVRDTQYF.

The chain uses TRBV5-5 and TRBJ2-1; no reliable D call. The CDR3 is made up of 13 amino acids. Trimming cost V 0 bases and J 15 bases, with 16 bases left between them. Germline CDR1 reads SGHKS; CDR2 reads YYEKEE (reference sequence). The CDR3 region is CASSLADPLGGFF. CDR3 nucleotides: TGTGCCAGCAGCTTGGCAGACCCATTAGGCGGGTTCTTC.

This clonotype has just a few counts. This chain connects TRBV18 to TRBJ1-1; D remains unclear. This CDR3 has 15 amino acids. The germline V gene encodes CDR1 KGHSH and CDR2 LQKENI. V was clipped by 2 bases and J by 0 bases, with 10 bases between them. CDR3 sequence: CASSPMAEMNTEAFF. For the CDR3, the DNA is TGTGCCAGCTCACCAATGGCTGAAATGAACACTGAAGCTTTCTTT.

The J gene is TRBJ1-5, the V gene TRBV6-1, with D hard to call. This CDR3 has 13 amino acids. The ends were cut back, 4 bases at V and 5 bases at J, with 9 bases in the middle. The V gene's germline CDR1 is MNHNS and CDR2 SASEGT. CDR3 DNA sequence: TGTGCCAGCAGTGTATCGGAAGATCAGCCCCAGCATTTT. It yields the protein CASSVSEDQPQHF.

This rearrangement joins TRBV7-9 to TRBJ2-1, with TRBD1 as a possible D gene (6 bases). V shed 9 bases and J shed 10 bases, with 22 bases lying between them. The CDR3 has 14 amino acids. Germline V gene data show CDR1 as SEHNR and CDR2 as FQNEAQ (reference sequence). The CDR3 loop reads CASTWTEGLREQFF. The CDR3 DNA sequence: TGTGCCAGTACATGGACAGAGGGCCTCAGGGAGCAGTTCTTC.

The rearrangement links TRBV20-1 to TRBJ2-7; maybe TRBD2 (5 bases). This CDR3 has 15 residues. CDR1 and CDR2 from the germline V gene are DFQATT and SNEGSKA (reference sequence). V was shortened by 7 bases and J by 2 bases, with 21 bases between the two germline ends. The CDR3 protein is CSVRRGPTSAYEQYF. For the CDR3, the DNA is TGCAGTGTTCGACGCGGGCCAACCTCGGCCTACGAGCAGTACTTC.

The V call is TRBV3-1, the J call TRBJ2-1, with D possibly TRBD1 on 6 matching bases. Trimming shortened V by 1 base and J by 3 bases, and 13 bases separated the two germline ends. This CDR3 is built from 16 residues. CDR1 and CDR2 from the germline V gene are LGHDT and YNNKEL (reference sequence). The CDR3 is CASSQAWDNSYNEQFF. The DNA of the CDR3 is TGTGCCAGCAGCCAAGCCTGGGACAATAGCTACAATGAGCAGTTCTTC.

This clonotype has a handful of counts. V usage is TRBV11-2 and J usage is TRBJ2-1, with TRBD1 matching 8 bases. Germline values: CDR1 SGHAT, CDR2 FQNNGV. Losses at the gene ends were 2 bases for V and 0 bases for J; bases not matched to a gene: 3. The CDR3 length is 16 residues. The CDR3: CASSLFQGASYNEQFF. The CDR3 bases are TGTGCCAGCAGCTTATTTCAGGGGGCCTCCTACAATGAGCAGTTCTTC.